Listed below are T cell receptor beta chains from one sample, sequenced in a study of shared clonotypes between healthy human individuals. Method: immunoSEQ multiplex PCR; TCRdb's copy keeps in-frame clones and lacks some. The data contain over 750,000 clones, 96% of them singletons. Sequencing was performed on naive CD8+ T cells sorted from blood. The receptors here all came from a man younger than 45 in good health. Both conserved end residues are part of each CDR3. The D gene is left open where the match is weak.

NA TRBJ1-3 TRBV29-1 CSGGYGNTIYF TGCAGCGGGGGGTACGGAAACACCATATATTTT
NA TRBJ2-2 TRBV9 CASSVGGGTGELFF TGTGCCAGCAGCGTAGGAGGCGGCACCGGGGAGCTGTTTTTT
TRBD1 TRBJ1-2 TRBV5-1 CASRGQGKGYTF TGCGCCAGCCGGGGACAGGGCAAGGGCTACACCTTC
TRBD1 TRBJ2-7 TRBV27 CASSQTGVYEQYF TGTGCCAGCAGTCAGACAGGGGTCTACGAGCAGTACTTC
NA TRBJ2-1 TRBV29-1 CSVEGGDRDWNEQFF TGCAGCGTTGAAGGTGGGGACCGCGATTGGAATGAGCAGTTCTTC
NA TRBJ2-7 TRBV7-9 CASSSMDSNNYEQYF TGTGCCAGCAGCTCAATGGACAGTAATAACTACGAGCAGTACTTC
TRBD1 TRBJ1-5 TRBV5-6 CASSLGDRGWNQPQHF TGTGCCAGCAGCTTGGGGGACAGAGGATGGAATCAGCCCCAGCATTTT
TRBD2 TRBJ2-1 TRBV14 CASSQDLGLAGNEQFF TGTGCCAGCAGCCAAGACTTGGGACTAGCAGGCAATGAGCAGTTCTTC
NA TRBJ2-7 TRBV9 CASSVVGVWSYEQYF TGTGCCAGCAGCGTAGTCGGGGTTTGGTCCTACGAGCAGTACTTC
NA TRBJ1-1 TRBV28 CASSLRTGYEAFF TGTGCCAGCAGCCTCCGTACAGGGTATGAAGCTTTCTTT